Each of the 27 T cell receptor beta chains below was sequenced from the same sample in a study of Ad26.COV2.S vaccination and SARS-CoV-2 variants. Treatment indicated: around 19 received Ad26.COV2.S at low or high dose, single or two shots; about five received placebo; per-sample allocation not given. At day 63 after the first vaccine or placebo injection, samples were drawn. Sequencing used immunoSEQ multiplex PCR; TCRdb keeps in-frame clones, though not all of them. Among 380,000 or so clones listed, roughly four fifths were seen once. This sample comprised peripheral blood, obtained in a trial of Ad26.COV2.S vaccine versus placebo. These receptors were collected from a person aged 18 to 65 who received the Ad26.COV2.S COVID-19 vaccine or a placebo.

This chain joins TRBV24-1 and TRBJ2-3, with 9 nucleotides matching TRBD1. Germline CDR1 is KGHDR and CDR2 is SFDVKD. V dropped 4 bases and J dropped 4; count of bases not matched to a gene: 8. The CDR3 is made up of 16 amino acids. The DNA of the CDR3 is TGTGCCACCAGTGAACCGACAGGGGGAAGGTCAGATACGCAGTATTTT. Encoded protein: CATSEPTGGRSDTQYF.

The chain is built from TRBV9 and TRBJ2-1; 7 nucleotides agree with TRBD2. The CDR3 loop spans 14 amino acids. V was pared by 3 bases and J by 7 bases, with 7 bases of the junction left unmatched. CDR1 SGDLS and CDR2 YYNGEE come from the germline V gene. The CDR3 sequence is CASSALAGQNEQFF. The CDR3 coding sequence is TGTGCCAGCAGCGCCTTAGCGGGCCAAAATGAGCAGTTCTTC.

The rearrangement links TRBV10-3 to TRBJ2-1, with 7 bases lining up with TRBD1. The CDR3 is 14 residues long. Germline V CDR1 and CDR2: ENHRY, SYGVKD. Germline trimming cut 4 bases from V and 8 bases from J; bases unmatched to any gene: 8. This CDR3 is CAISAEQGIDEQFF. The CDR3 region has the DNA TGTGCCATCAGTGCAGAACAGGGGATCGATGAGCAGTTCTTC.

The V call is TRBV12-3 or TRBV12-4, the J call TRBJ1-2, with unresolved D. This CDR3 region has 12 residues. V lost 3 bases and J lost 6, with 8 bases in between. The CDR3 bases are TGTGCCAGCAGTTTGGGGAAAAATGGCTACACCTTC. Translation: CASSLGKNGYTF.

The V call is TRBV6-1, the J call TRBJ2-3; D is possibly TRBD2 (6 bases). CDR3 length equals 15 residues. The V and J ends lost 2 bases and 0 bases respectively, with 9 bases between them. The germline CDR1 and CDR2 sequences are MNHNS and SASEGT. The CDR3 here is CASSERAGSTDTQYF. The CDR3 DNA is TGTGCCAGCAGTGAAAGGGCGGGGAGCACAGATACGCAGTATTTT.

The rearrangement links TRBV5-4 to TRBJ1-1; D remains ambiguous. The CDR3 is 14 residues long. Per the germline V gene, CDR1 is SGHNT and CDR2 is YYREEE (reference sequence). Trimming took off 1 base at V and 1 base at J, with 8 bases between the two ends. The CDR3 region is CASSLMGSNTEAFF. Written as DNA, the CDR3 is TGTGCCAGCAGCTTGATGGGGTCGAACACTGAAGCTTTCTTT.

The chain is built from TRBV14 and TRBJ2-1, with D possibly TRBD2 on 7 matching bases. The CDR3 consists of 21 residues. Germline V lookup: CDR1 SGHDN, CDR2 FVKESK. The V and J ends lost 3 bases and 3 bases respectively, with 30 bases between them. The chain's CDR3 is CASSHGGLLEVGRRDYNEQFF. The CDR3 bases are TGTGCCAGCAGCCACGGGGGGCTTTTAGAGGTGGGAAGGAGGGACTACAATGAGCAGTTCTTC.

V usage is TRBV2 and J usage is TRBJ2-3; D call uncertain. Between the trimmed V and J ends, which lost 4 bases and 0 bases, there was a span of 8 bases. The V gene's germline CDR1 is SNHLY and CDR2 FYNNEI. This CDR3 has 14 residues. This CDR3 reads CASSARVSTDTQYF. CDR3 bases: TGTGCCAGCAGTGCCCGGGTTAGCACAGATACGCAGTATTTT.

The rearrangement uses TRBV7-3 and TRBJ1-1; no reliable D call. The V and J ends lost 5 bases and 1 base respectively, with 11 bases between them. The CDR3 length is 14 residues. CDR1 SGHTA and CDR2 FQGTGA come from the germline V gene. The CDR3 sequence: CASSLGGSNTEAFF. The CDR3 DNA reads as TGTGCCAGCAGCCTTGGCGGATCGAACACTGAAGCTTTCTTT. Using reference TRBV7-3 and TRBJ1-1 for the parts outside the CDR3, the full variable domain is GAGVSQTPSNKVTEKGKYVELRCDPISGHTALYWYRQSLGQGPEFLIYFQGTGAADDSGLPNDRFFAVRPEGSVSTLKIQRTERGDSAVYLCASSLGGSNTEAFFGQGTRLTVV.

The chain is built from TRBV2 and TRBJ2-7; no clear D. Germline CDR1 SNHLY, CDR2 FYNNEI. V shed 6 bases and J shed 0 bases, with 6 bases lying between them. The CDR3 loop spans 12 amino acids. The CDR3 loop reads CASRYPSYEQYF. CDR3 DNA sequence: TGTGCCAGCAGGTACCCCTCCTACGAGCAGTACTTC.

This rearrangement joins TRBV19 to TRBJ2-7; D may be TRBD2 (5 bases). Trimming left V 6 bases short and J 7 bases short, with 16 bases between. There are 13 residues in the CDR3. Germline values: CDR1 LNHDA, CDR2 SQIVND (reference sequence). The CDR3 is CASRPSGSGEQYF. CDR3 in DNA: TGTGCCAGTAGACCCTCCGGGTCGGGGGAGCAGTACTTC.

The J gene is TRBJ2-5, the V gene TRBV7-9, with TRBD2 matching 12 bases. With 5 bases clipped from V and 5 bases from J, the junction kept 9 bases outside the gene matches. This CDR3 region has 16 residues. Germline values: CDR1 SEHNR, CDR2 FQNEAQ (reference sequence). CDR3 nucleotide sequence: TGTGCCAGCAGCCCGGTCGGGCTAGCGGGGGGGGAGACCCAGTACTTC. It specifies CASSPVGLAGGETQYF.

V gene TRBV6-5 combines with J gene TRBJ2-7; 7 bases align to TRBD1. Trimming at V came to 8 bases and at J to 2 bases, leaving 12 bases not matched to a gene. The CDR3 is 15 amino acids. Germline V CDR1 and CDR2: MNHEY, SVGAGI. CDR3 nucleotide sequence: TGTGCCAGCCAAGGGACCCAACAGGGGACCTACGAGCAGTACTTC. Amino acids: CASQGTQQGTYEQYF.

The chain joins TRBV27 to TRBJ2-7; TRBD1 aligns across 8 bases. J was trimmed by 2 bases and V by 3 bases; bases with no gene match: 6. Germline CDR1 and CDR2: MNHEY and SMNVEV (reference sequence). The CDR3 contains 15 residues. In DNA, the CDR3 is TGTGCCAGCAGTTTGGGGACAGGCCTGACCTACGAGCAGTACTTC. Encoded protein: CASSLGTGLTYEQYF.

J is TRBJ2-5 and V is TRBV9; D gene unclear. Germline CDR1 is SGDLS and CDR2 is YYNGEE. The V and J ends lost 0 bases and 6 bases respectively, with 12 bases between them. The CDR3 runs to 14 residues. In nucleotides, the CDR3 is TGTGCCAGCAGCGTAGGCCAGCTGGATAAGACCCAGTACTTC. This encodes CASSVGQLDKTQYF.

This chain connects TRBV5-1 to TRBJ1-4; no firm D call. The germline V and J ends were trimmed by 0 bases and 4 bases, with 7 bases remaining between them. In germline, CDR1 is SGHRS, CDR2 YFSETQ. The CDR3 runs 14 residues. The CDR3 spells CASSLGTNNEKLFF. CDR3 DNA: TGCGCCAGCAGCTTGGGGACCAATAATGAAAAACTGTTTTTT.

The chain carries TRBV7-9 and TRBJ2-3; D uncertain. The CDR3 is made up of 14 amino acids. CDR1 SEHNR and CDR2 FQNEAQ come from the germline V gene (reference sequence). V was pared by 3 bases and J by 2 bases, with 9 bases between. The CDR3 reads CASSFVGPTDTQYF. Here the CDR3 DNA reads TGTGCCAGCAGCTTTGTAGGACCCACAGATACGCAGTATTTT.

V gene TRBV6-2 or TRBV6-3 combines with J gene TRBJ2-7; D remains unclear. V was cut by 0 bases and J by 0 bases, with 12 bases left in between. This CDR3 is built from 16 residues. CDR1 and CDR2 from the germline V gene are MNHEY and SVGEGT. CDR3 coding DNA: TGTGCCAGCAGTTACTCTAACCGGGCCATCTCCTACGAGCAGTACTTC. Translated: CASSYSNRAISYEQYF.

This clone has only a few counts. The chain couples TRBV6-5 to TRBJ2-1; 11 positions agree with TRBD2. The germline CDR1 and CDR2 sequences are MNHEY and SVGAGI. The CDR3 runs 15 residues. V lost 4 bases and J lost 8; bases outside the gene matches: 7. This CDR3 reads CASSSTSGSSDEQFF. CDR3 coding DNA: TGTGCCAGCAGTTCCACTAGCGGGAGCTCTGATGAGCAGTTCTTC.

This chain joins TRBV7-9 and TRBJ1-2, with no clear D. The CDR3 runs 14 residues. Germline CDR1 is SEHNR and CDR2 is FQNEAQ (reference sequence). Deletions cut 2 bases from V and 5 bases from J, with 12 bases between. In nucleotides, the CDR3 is TGTGCCAGCAGCTTATATGTTGCAGATTATGGCTACACCTTC. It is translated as CASSLYVADYGYTF. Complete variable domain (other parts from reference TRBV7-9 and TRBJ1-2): DTGVSQNPRHKITKRGQNVTFRCDPISEHNRLYWYRQTLGQGPEFLTYFQNEAQLEKSRLLSDRFSAERPKGSFSTLEIQRTEQGDSAMYLCASSLYVADYGYTFGSGTRLTVV.

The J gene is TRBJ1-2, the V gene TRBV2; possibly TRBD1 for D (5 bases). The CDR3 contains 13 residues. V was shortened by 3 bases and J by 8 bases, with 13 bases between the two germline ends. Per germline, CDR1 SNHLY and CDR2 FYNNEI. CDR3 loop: CASSDEGRSGYTF. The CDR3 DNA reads TGTGCCAGCAGTGACGAGGGGAGAAGCGGCTACACCTTC.

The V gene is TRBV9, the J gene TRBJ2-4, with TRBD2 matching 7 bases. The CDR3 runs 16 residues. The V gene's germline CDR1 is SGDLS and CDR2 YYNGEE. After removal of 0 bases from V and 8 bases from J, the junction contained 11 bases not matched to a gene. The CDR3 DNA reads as TGTGCCAGCAGCGTAGCGGTCGGGAGGACGAGGGACATTCAGTACTTC. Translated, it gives CASSVAVGRTRDIQYF.

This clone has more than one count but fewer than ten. CDR3 sequence: CASSVDWGSTEAFF. The CDR3 nucleotides are TGTGCCAGCAGCGTAGATTGGGGATCCACTGAAGCTTTCTTT. The J gene is TRBJ1-1, the V gene TRBV9; no definite D call. CDR1 and CDR2 from the germline V gene are SGDLS and YYNGEE. Trimming removed 0 bases at V and 4 bases at J, with 10 bases between. This CDR3 comprises 14 residues.

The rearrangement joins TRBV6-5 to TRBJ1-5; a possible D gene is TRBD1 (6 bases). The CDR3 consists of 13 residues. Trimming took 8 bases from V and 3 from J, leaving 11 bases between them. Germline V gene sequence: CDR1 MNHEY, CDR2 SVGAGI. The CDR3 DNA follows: TGTGCCAGCCGCAGGGGAACCAATCAGCCCCAGCATTTT. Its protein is CASRRGTNQPQHF.

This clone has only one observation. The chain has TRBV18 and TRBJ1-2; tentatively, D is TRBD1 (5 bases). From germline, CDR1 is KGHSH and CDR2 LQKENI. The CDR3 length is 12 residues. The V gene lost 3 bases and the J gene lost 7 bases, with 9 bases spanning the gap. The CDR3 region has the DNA TGTGCCAGCTCACCCAGGGTAGGTGGCTACACCTTC. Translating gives CASSPRVGGYTF. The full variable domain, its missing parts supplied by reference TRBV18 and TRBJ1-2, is NAGVMQNPRHLVRRRGQEARLRCSPMKGHSHVYWYRQLPEEGLKFMVYLQKENIIDESGMPKERFSAEFPKEGPSILRIQQVVRGDSAAYFCASSPRVGGYTFGSGTRLTVV.

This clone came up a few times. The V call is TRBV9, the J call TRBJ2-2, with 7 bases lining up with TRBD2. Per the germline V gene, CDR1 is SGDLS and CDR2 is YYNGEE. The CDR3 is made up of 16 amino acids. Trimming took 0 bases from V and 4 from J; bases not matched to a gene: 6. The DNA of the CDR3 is TGTGCCAGCAGCGTAGTGTCTAGCGGCCTCACCGGGGAGCTGTTTTTT. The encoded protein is CASSVVSSGLTGELFF.

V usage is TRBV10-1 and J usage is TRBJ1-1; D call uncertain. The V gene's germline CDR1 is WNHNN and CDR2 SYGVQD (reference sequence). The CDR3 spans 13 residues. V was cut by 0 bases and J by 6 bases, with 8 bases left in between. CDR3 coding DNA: TGCGCCAGCAGTGAGTCCCGGGCCTCTGAAGCTTTCTTT. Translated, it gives CASSESRASEAFF.